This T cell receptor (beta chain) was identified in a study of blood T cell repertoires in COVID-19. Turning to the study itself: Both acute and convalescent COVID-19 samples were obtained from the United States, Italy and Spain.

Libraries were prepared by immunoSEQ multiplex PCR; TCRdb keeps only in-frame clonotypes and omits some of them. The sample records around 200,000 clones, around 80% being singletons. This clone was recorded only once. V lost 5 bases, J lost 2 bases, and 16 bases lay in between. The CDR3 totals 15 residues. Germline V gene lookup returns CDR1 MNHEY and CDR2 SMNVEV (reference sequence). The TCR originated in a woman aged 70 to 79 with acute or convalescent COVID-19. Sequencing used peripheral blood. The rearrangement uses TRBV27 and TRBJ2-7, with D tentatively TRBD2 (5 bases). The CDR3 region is CASSGPERLAYEQYF. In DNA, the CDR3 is TGTGCCAGCAGTGGGCCAGAGCGGCTGGCCTACGAGCAGTACTTC.